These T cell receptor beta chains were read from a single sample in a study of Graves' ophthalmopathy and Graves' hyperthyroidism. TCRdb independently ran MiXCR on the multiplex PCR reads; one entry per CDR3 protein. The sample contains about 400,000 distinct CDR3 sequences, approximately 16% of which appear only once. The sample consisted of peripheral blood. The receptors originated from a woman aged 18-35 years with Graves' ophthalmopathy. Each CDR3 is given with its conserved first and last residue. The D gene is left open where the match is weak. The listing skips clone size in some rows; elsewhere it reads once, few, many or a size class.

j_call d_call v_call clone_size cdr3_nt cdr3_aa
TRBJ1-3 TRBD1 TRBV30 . TGTGCCTGGACCCAGGGGGGTCTGCCTGGAAACACCATATATTTT CAWTQGGLPGNTIYF
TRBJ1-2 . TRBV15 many TGTGCCACCCTCGGACGTGAAAAAGGCTACACCTTC CATLGREKGYTF
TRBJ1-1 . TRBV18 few TGTGCCAGCTCGCCCCCCTCTATGAACACTGAAGCTTTCTTT CASSPPSMNTEAFF
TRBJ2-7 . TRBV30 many TGTGCCTGGAGTGAGGGCCAAAAGGGGTACTTC CAWSEGQKGYF
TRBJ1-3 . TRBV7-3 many TGTGCCAGCAGCTCAATCAGGGGTGACGGAAACACCATATATTTT CASSSIRGDGNTIYF
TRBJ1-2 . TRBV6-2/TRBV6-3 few TGTGCCGGCAACAGAGCATCGAACTATGGCTACACCTTC CAGNRASNYGYTF
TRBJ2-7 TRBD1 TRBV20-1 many TGCAGTGCTATGGGACAGGGCTACGAGCAGTACTTC CSAMGQGYEQYF
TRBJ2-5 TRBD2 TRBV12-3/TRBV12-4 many TGTGCCAGCAGTTTAAAGGCGGGGGGCACGTACCAAGAGACCCAGTACTTC CASSLKAGGTYQETQYF
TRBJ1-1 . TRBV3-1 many TGTGCCAGCAGCCAAAACCGTCCCAGGAACACTGAAGCTTTCTTT CASSQNRPRNTEAFF
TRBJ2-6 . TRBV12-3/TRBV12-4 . TGTGCCAGCAGGGGGGCCAACGTCCTGACTTTC CASRGANVLTF
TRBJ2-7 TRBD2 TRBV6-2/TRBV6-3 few TGTGCCAGCAGTACCCGGACTAGCCCCTCCTACGAGCAGTACTTC CASSTRTSPSYEQYF
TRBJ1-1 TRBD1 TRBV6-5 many TGTGCCAGCAGTTGGGGTGCTCTCGGGACAGGGAGGACTGAAGCTTTCTTT CASSWGALGTGRTEAFF
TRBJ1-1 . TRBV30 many TGTGCCTGGAGATTTAGGGTGGAGGCTGAAGCTTTCTTT CAWRFRVEAEAFF
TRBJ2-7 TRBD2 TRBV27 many TGTGCCAGCAGTTCGCGGGAGGGCTACGAGCAGTACTTC CASSSREGYEQYF
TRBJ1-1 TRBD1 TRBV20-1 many TGCAGCCCTGGGGGACAGGGGGAAAGTGAGGCCCCGAACACTGAAGCTTTCTTT CSPGGQGESEAPNTEAFF
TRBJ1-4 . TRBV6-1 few TGTGCCAGCACCTACAAGCGGGGAAATGAAAAACTGTTTTTT CASTYKRGNEKLFF